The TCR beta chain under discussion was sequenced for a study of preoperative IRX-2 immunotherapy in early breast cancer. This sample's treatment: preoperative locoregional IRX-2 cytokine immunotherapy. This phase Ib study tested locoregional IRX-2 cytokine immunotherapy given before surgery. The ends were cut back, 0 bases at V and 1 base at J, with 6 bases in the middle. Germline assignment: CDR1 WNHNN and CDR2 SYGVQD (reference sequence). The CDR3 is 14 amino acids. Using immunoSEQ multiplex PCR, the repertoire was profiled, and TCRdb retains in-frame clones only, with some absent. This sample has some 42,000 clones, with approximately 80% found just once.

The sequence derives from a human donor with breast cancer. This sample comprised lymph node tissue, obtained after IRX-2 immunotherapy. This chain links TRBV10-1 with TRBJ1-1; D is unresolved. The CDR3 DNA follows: TGCGCCAGCAGTGAGTCAGGAGGGAACACTGAAGCTTTCTTT. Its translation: CASSESGGNTEAFF.